The TCR beta chain under discussion was sequenced for a study of T cells expressing NK-cell markers. For the study at large: The study sequenced eight donors, seven HCMV-seropositive and one seronegative. General study points: These clonotypes, the leaders elsewhere, also led the CD3+CD56-NKG2C+ fraction in several donors. NKG2C+ dominant clonotype frequencies in several donors were roughly 1.0-8% of CD8+ T cells.

UMIs accompanied the 5'RACE template switching by which TCR beta cDNA was made. TCRdb reprocessed the 5' RACE reads and keeps a single row for each CDR3 protein, giving no DNA. This sample contains around 100,000 distinct CDR3 sequences. Remarks on this clonotype: Its target is unknown.

Germline V CDR1 and CDR2: DFQATT, SNEGSKA (reference sequence). The CDR3 contains 13 residues. The sequence came from a woman between 18 and 69 years old in good health. This sequence joins TRBV20-1 and TRBJ2-4. The sequencing input was blood T cells: a sorted CD56 or NKG2C T cell subset, CD4+ or CD8+ T cells, or bulk PBMC T cells (not recorded which). CDR3 sequence reads: CSARPRREVIQYF.